This T cell receptor beta chain originates from a study of T-cell reconstitution after alpha-beta-depleted transplantation in children. Unique molecular identifiers tagged the TCRbeta library. Via MiXCR, TCRdb re-called the PCR reads, giving one row per CDR3 protein. The sample carries about 360,000 distinct CDR3 sequences, 10% to 15% recorded once. In germline, CDR1 is SGHRS, CDR2 YFSETQ. The CDR3 runs to 12 residues. V was pared by 4 bases and J by 9 bases, with 11 bases between. This clonotype has a count of ten or more. The receptor comes from a human donor who donated a stem cell graft to a child with Fanconi anemia. The specimen comprised PBMCs, sampled from the stem cell graft. The chain links TRBV5-1 to TRBJ2-1, with unresolved D. The CDR3, as DNA: TGCGCCAGCAGCCAAAAATTTGGTGAGCAGTTCTTC. As protein: CASSQKFGEQFF.